This TCR beta chain was documented in a study of blood T cell repertoires in COVID-19. Study as a whole: Samples representing acute and convalescent COVID-19 were sourced from the United States, Italy and Spain. PBMCs, B-cell-depleted T cells, or T cells provided the cDNA or gDNA that made up the material.

In the original processing: Estimation of nucleated cell counts was performed using reference gene primer amplification. The data were produced by immunoSEQ multiplex PCR, yet TCRdb's version contains in-frame clones alone and is incomplete. Clone size and the V and J calls come from that table; the DNA yielded D and trimming. The sample lists about 32,000 clones; just over 90% were seen once. This CDR3 contains 14 residues. The V and J ends lost 5 bases and 3 bases, in that order; junction bases with no gene match: 2. Germline V CDR1 and CDR2: SGHTA, FQGNSA. The V call is TRBV7-2, the J call TRBJ2-3; 10 bases map to TRBD1. Specimen: peripheral blood. This clonotype was sampled from a male donor with active COVID-19. The CDR3 DNA sequence: TGTGCCAGCAGCCGGGACAGGGGTACAGATACGCAGTATTTT. Encoded protein: CASSRDRGTDTQYF.